This is a list of T cell receptor beta chains from one sample in a study of cytomegalovirus exposure and HLA in healthy donors. The data were produced by immunoSEQ multiplex PCR, yet TCRdb's version contains in-frame clones alone and is incomplete. There are about 96,000 clones in the sample; 64% occur only once, and roughly 3.2% lies in the top ten. The specimen was PBMCs. Receptor source: a man aged 60 to 75 in good health and CMV-seronegative. Both conserved end residues are part of each CDR3. Each record gives: clone size, J gene, V gene, D gene, CDR3 DNA, CDR3 protein. A D gene is named only where the DNA matches it firmly. Rows may omit the clone size; those that give it use once, few, many or a size class.

NA	TRBJ1-2	TRBV18	NA	TGTGCCAGCTCACCATCAAGGGGAGGCGACTATGGCTACACCTTC	CASSPSRGGDYGYTF
NA	TRBJ2-3	TRBV2	TRBD2	TGTGCCAGCAAACTAGCGGGGGCCCCCACAGATACGCAGTATTTT	CASKLAGAPTDTQYF
NA	TRBJ2-3	TRBV10-3	TRBD2	TGTGCCATCAGTGAGTCGTGGGAGACCGGACTAGTGTCAGATACGCAGTATTTT	CAISESWETGLVSDTQYF
NA	TRBJ1-2	TRBV6-1	TRBD1	TGTGCCAGCAGTGAAGGGCGACAGGGGGCCCAGCGCTACACCTTC	CASSEGRQGAQRYTF
NA	TRBJ1-2	TRBV7-3	NA	TGTGCCAGCAGCTTAACGAATTCTCAGGACTATGGCTACACCTTC	CASSLTNSQDYGYTF
once	TRBJ2-3	TRBV29-1	TRBD1	TGCAGCGGACAGACAGGGGGGAGGAGGGATACGCAGTATTTT	CSGQTGGRRDTQYF
NA	TRBJ2-1	TRBV7-6	TRBD2	TGTGCCAGCAGCTCGAAGACTAGCCGGGAGGGCCGGAAGAATGAGCAGTTCTTC	CASSSKTSREGRKNEQFF
once	TRBJ1-3	TRBV11-3	NA	TGTGCCAGCAGCGTGACCGGGACTGCCAACACCATATATTTT	CASSVTGTANTIYF
NA	TRBJ2-7	TRBV19	NA	TGTGCCAGTAGTATTTCTGAGACTACGGGTTTTTACGAGCAGTACTTC	CASSISETTGFYEQYF
few	TRBJ1-1	TRBV5-4	TRBD1	TGTGCCAGCAGCTTGGCTCCGACAGGGGCCATGAACACTGAAGCTTTCTTT	CASSLAPTGAMNTEAFF
NA	TRBJ1-1	TRBV30	NA	TGTGCCTGGACTAAGAAGGGGATCACTGAAGCTTTCTTT	CAWTKKGITEAFF
few	TRBJ1-1	TRBV6-5	NA	TGTGCCAGCAGTTACTCGGGCTTAGGAACTGAAGCTTTCTTT	CASSYSGLGTEAFF
few	TRBJ2-5	TRBV7-3	NA	TGTGCCAGCAGCTTAGGGGGGACGACGGAAGAGACCCAGTACTTC	CASSLGGTTEETQYF
NA	TRBJ1-5	TRBV15	NA	TGTGCCACCAGCAGAGGGGCAGGTGAGAATCAGCCCCAGCATTTT	CATSRGAGENQPQHF
NA	TRBJ2-7	TRBV10-2	NA	TGCGCCAGCAGTGGACTAGGCCCCCTTAACGAGCAGTACTTC	CASSGLGPLNEQYF